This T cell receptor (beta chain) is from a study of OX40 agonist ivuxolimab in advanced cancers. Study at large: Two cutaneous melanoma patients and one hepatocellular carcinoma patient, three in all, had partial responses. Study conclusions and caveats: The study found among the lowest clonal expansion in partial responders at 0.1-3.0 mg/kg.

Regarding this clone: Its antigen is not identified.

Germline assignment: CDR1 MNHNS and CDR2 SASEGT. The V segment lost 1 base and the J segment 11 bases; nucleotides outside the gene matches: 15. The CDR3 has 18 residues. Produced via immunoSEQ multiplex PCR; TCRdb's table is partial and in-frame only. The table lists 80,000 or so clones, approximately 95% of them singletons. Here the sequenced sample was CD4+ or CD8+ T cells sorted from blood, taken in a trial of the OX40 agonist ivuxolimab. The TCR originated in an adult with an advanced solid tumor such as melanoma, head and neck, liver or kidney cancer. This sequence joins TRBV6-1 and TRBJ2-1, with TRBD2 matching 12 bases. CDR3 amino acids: CASSEGTSGAPFVDKQFF. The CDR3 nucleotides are TGTGCCAGCAGTGAAGGGACTAGCGGGGCCCCGTTCGTAGATAAGCAGTTCTTC.